Each of the 21 T cell receptor beta chains below was sequenced from the same sample in a study of T cell changes during pregnancy in multiple sclerosis (dated by TCRdb to between 2018 and 2021). Libraries were prepared through the immunoSEQ multiplex PCR assay. Sourced from immuneACCESS, this table was stored by TCRdb with only in-frame sequences that have V and J called. A share of the clones is absent; for the studies checked, an unresolved V gene accounts for under half, and the remainder has no known explanation. In all, the sample holds 85,000 to 100,000 clones, and about 91% of those were seen once. In total, the top ten clones hold around 1% of the sample. The source was peripheral blood, collected before pregnancy. These receptors all stem from a female donor with multiple sclerosis, enrolled in a pregnancy study.

The rearrangement uses TRBV7-8 and TRBJ1-4; D is unclear. The V gene lost 3 bases and the J gene lost 8 bases, with 16 bases spanning the gap. CDR3 size: 15 residues. CDR1 and CDR2 from the germline V gene are SGHVS and FQNEAQ. CDR3 nucleotide sequence: TGTGCCAGCAGCTTGACGGCGGCTCCTGGGGAAAAACTGTTTTTT. This gives the protein CASSLTAAPGEKLFF.

The chain recombines TRBV28 with TRBJ1-4; no reliable D call. CDR3 length: 16 residues. V dropped 4 bases and J dropped 0 bases, with 12 bases sitting between them. Germline V gene lookup returns CDR1 MDHEN and CDR2 SYDVKM. The chain's CDR3 is CASSSLLDSTNEKLFF. DNA for the CDR3: TGTGCCAGCAGTTCGTTGCTGGACTCAACTAATGAAAAACTGTTTTTT. Using reference TRBV28 and TRBJ1-4 for the parts outside the CDR3, the full variable domain is DVKVTQSSRYLVKRTGEKVFLECVQDMDHENMFWYRQDPGLGLRLIYFSYDVKMKEKGDIPEGYSVSREKKERFSLILESASTNQTSMYLCASSSLLDSTNEKLFFGSGTQLSVL.

This clone turned up a few times. The genes are TRBV27 and TRBJ2-7; D unresolved. Trimming cost V 5 bases and J 4 bases, with 9 bases left between them. The germline gives CDR1 MNHEY, CDR2 SMNVEV (reference sequence). The length of the CDR3 is 12 residues. CDR3 sequence: CASSQTGYEQYF. CDR3 coding DNA: TGTGCCAGCAGTCAAACGGGTTACGAGCAGTACTTC.

The gene calls are TRBV27 and TRBJ1-1; a weak D match, TRBD1 (5 bases). V lost 7 bases, J lost 1 base, and 16 bases lay in between. There are 15 residues in the CDR3. Germline CDR1 and CDR2: MNHEY and SMNVEV (reference sequence). The CDR3 DNA reads as TGTGCCAGCACCTCCCTCGGACACCAGAACACTGAAGCTTTCTTT. Encoded protein: CASTSLGHQNTEAFF.

The chain couples TRBV25-1 to TRBJ2-7, with TRBD1 as a possible D gene (5 bases). Trimming cost V 1 base and J 4 bases, with 11 bases left between them. Germline CDR1 is MGHDK and CDR2 is SYGVNS. The CDR3 is 14 residues long. CDR3 in DNA: TGTGCCAGCAGTGAATCAGGGTCTGGGTACGAGCAGTACTTC. As protein: CASSESGSGYEQYF.

V is TRBV2 and J is TRBJ2-3; D gene unclear. CDR1 and CDR2 from the germline V gene are SNHLY and FYNNEI. The CDR3 has 11 residues. V was clipped by 7 bases and J by 2 bases, with 4 bases between them. DNA for the CDR3: TGTGCCAGCACCATCACAGATACGCAGTATTTT. This gives the protein CASTITDTQYF.

V is TRBV2 and J is TRBJ2-3, with TRBD2 identical over 11 bases. The CDR3 consists of 16 residues. Trimming cost V 7 bases and J 3 bases; bases outside gene matches: 9. In germline, CDR1 is SNHLY, CDR2 FYNNEI. The CDR3 DNA follows: TGTGCCAGCAACCCCTTAGCGGGAGGGAGAACAGATACGCAGTATTTT. Residues: CASNPLAGGRTDTQYF.

The V and J genes are TRBV5-1 and TRBJ2-3; the match to TRBD2 covers 10 bases. This CDR3 is 19 amino acids long. The junction had 14 bases not matched to a gene; V was cut back by 1 base and J by 3 bases. Germline V gives CDR1 SGHRS, CDR2 YFSETQ. CDR3 region: CASSLNPTSGNGATDTQYF. The CDR3 nucleotides are TGCGCCAGCAGCTTGAATCCTACTAGCGGGAATGGGGCTACAGATACGCAGTATTTT.

This chain joins TRBV7-6 and TRBJ2-1, with TRBD1 identical over 7 bases. Trimming took 0 bases from V and 6 from J; bases not matched to a gene: 11. The germline gives CDR1 SGHVS, CDR2 FNYEAQ. CDR3 length: 17 residues. The CDR3 loop is CASSLALRAGGLNEQFF. The CDR3 DNA is TGTGCCAGCAGCTTAGCGTTAAGGGCAGGGGGTCTCAATGAGCAGTTCTTC.

The chain joins TRBV4-2 to TRBJ2-7, with D possibly being TRBD2 (5 bases). Germline V lookup: CDR1 LGHNA, CDR2 YNFKEQ. The CDR3 length is 15 residues. Trimming took off 0 bases at V and 3 bases at J, with 12 bases between the two ends. The CDR3 loop reads CASSQDPGLNYEQYF. The CDR3 DNA sequence: TGTGCCAGCAGCCAAGATCCCGGACTTAACTACGAGCAGTACTTC.

The gene calls are TRBV6-1 and TRBJ2-3, with 10 nucleotides matching TRBD2. From germline, CDR1 is MNHNS and CDR2 SASEGT. J was trimmed by 3 bases and V by 3 bases; bases with no gene match: 6. The CDR3 totals 16 residues. The CDR3 reads CASSEPSGGATDTQYF. CDR3 in DNA: TGTGCCAGCAGTGAGCCCAGCGGGGGGGCGACAGATACGCAGTATTTT.

This clone was observed a few times. This chain uses TRBV6-1 with TRBJ1-2; 10 bases align to TRBD1. Germline-derived CDR1 and CDR2 are MNHNS and SASEGT. CDR3 size: 13 residues. J gave up 6 bases and V 6 bases, and 4 bases lay outside the gene matches. The CDR3 DNA reads as TGTGCCAGCAGCGAGGACAGGGGGAATGGCTACACCTTC. This encodes CASSEDRGNGYTF.

The chain couples TRBV10-3 to TRBJ1-2; TRBD1 matches at 8 bases. The V and J ends lost 4 bases and 8 bases, in that order; junction bases with no gene match: 3. CDR1 and CDR2 (germline): ENHRY, SYGVKD. The CDR3 covers 12 residues. The CDR3 DNA reads as TGTGCCATCAGTGGGGCAGGGGGCGGCTACACCTTC. Protein sequence: CAISGAGGGYTF.

This clone was seen only a few times. The V gene is TRBV13, the J gene TRBJ1-1; D unresolved. The V and J ends lost 1 base and 7 bases respectively, with 10 bases between them. Germline V CDR1 and CDR2: PRHDT, FYEKMQ (reference sequence). This CDR3 has 13 amino acids. CDR3 residues: CASSLATPSEAFF. CDR3 nucleotides: TGTGCCAGCAGCTTAGCGACCCCTAGTGAAGCTTTCTTT.

The chain employs TRBV18 and TRBJ1-3; D not certain. Germline CDR1 and CDR2: KGHSH and LQKENI. V shed 4 bases and J shed 0 bases, with 13 bases lying between them. The CDR3 runs 16 residues. CDR3 bases: TGTGCCAGCTCACTACCGACACTTGTCTCTGGAAACACCATATATTTT. This encodes CASSLPTLVSGNTIYF. The entire variable domain, with the rest obtained from reference TRBV18 and TRBJ1-3, is as follows: NAGVMQNPRHLVRRRGQEARLRCSPMKGHSHVYWYRQLPEEGLKFMVYLQKENIIDESGMPKERFSAEFPKEGPSILRIQQVVRGDSAAYFCASSLPTLVSGNTIYFGEGSWLTVV.

The chain uses TRBV9 and TRBJ1-2; the D gene is possibly TRBD1 (5 bases). Germline-derived CDR1 and CDR2 are SGDLS and YYNGEE. The CDR3 is 15 residues long. The germline V and J ends were trimmed by 0 bases and 1 base, with 10 bases remaining between them. CDR3: CASSVEAGNNYGYTF. CDR3 in DNA: TGTGCCAGCAGCGTAGAGGCAGGGAATAACTATGGCTACACCTTC. Full variable domain (outside the CDR3, taken from reference TRBV9 and TRBJ1-2): DSGVTQTPKHLITATGQRVTLRCSPRSGDLSVYWYQQSLDQGLQFLIQYYNGEERAKGNILERFSAQQFPDLHSELNLSSLELGDSALYFCASSVEAGNNYGYTFGSGTRLTVV.

The chain has TRBV28 and TRBJ1-5, with D possibly being TRBD1 (6 bases). CDR3 length: 13 amino acids. Trimming stripped 5 bases from V and 2 bases from J, with 7 bases between. Germline V gives CDR1 MDHEN, CDR2 SYDVKM. CDR3 nucleotide sequence: TGTGCCAGCAGTCGACAGGGCAATCAGCCCCAGCATTTT. Residues: CASSRQGNQPQHF.

This clone has only a few counts. V usage is TRBV7-8 and J usage is TRBJ1-2; D gene unclear. CDR1 is SGHVS and CDR2 is FQNEAQ in the germline V gene. The CDR3 loop spans 15 amino acids. V dropped 7 bases and J dropped 6 bases, with 21 bases sitting between them. CDR3 residues: CASTEGRVGRHGYTF. The DNA for the CDR3 is TGTGCCAGCACCGAAGGGAGGGTAGGGCGACATGGCTACACCTTC.

This chain links TRBV6-5 with TRBJ1-1; 7 nucleotides line up with TRBD1. This CDR3 has 15 amino acids. Trimming removed 6 bases from V and 0 bases from J; junction bases left unmatched: 7. Germline CDR1 MNHEY, CDR2 SVGAGI. In DNA, the CDR3 is TGTGCCAGCAGCCCGGGACAGCCCATGAACACTGAAGCTTTCTTT. Translated: CASSPGQPMNTEAFF.

This clone was recorded a few times. This chain connects TRBV5-1 to TRBJ1-1; 7 nucleotides agree with TRBD1. Germline V gene sequence: CDR1 SGHRS, CDR2 YFSETQ. The CDR3 has 15 residues. V lost 1 base, J lost 4 bases, and 7 bases stayed unmatched. DNA for the CDR3: TGCGCCAGCAGCTTGTCGGGACAGCTTATCACTGAAGCTTTCTTT. It codes for CASSLSGQLITEAFF.

This sequence joins TRBV5-1 and TRBJ2-7, with a tentative D call TRBD1 (5 bases). V was pared by 0 bases and J by 4 bases, with 11 bases between. Germline V gene data show CDR1 as SGHRS and CDR2 as YFSETQ. This CDR3 contains 14 residues. As DNA, the CDR3 is TGCGCCAGCAGCTTGGAAGGGCCAGGGTACGAGCAGTACTTC. Protein: CASSLEGPGYEQYF. Filled out from reference TRBV5-1 and TRBJ2-7, the complete variable domain reads KAGVTQTPRYLIKTRGQQVTLSCSPISGHRSVSWYQQTPGQGLQFLFEYFSETQRNKGNFPGRFSGRQFSNSRSEMNVSTLELGDSALYLCASSLEGPGYEQYFGPGTRLTVT.